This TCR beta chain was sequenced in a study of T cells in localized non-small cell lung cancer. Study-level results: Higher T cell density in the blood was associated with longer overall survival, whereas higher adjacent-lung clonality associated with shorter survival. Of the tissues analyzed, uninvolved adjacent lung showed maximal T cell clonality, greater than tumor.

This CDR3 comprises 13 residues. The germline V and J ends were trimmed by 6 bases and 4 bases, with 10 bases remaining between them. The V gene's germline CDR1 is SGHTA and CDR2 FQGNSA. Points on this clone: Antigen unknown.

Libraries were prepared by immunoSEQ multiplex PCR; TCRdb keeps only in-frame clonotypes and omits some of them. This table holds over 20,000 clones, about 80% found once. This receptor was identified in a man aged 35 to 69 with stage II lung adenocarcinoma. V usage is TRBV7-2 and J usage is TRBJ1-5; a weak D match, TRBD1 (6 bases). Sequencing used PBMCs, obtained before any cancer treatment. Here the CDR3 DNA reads TGTGCCAGCAGTGGACAGACAAATCAGCCCCAGCATTTT. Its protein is CASSGQTNQPQHF.